The entry that follows covers one T cell receptor beta chain sequence. This entry comes from a study of T cell changes during pregnancy in multiple sclerosis. The protocol was immunoSEQ multiplex PCR, while the TCRdb copy is restricted to in-frame clones and leaves out a portion. Counted here are 75,000 to 95,000 clones, approximately 93% occurring once; the ten biggest clones make up roughly 2.5%. CDR1 and CDR2 (germline): MRHNA, SNTAGT. This CDR3 is 16 amino acids long. With 0 bases clipped from V and 6 bases from J, the junction kept 7 bases outside the gene matches. This TCR derives from a female donor with multiple sclerosis, enrolled in a pregnancy study. Sequencing was performed on peripheral blood, taken in the second trimester of pregnancy. The rearrangement links TRBV6-4 to TRBJ2-1; 8 bases match TRBD2. The CDR3 nucleotides are TGTGCCAGCAGTGACTCGGGTAGCGGGGATCGCAATGAGCAGTTCTTC. It is translated as CASSDSGSGDRNEQFF.